Listed below are T cell receptor beta chains from one sample, sequenced in a study of beta chain features in type 1 diabetes. Only in-frame clones appear in the TCRdb table, and some are missing; sequencing was by immunoSEQ multiplex PCR. The profile shows approximately 260,000 clones, 24% of them singletons. Sequencing was performed on naive CD4+ T cells from blood. These receptor sequences come from a woman younger than 45 with type 1 diabetes. Each CDR3 is given with its conserved first and last residue. The D gene is left open where the match is weak. The listing skips clone size in some rows; elsewhere it reads once, few, many or a size class.

size: .
V: TRBV29-1
D: TRBD2
J: TRBJ2-7
DNA: TGCAGCGTTGGGGGGAGGGTCAACGAGCAGTACTTC
CDR3: CSVGGRVNEQYF

size: .
V: TRBV2
D: TRBD1
J: TRBJ1-1
DNA: TGTGCCAGCAGTCCACAGGGGGATGCTGAAGCTTTCTTT
CDR3: CASSPQGDAEAFF

size: few
V: TRBV28
D: .
J: TRBJ2-1
DNA: TGTGCCAGCAATCTCGGACACATAGCAGGGCAGTTCTTC
CDR3: CASNLGHIAGQFF

size: .
V: TRBV27
D: .
J: TRBJ1-2
DNA: TGTGCCAGCAGTTTATACGCCGCCGGAGGAGGCTACACCTTC
CDR3: CASSLYAAGGGYTF

size: few
V: TRBV5-6
D: .
J: TRBJ2-5
DNA: TGTGCCAGCAGCCAATCTAGGGAGACCCAGTACTTC
CDR3: CASSQSRETQYF

size: .
V: TRBV15
D: .
J: TRBJ2-3
DNA: TGTGCCACCAGCACCCCGGCGGCAGATACGCAGTATTTT
CDR3: CATSTPAADTQYF

size: few
V: TRBV27
D: .
J: TRBJ2-7
DNA: TGTGCCAGCAGTTCTGGGGCCCCCTACGAGCAGTACTTC
CDR3: CASSSGAPYEQYF

size: .
V: TRBV18
D: TRBD2
J: TRBJ2-1
DNA: TGTGCCAGCAGTACACTAGCGCAGAATGAGCAGTTCTTC
CDR3: CASSTLAQNEQFF

size: .
V: TRBV25-1
D: TRBD2
J: TRBJ2-1
DNA: TGTGCCAGCCCCACTTTGTCGGGCGGGAGCACCTACAATGAGCAGTTCTTC
CDR3: CASPTLSGGSTYNEQFF

size: few
V: TRBV5-4
D: TRBD2
J: TRBJ2-5
DNA: TGTGCCAGCAGCCCGGCCGACGGGAGGTTGGAGACCCAGTACTTC
CDR3: CASSPADGRLETQYF